Listed here are 5 T cell receptor beta chains from one sample, sequenced in a study of shared clonotypes between healthy human individuals. The protocol was immunoSEQ multiplex PCR, while the TCRdb copy is restricted to in-frame clones and leaves out a portion. The sample yields roughly 2,300,000 clones, less than 95% seen once. The material sequenced was naive CD4+ T cells from PBMCs. Subset described: CD45RA+ positively selected. All receptors come from a man younger than 35 in good health. Some clones in this sample may be carry-over from other donors' samples.

This chain links TRBV5-1 with TRBJ2-2; D assignment may be TRBD1 or TRBD2 (5 bases each). This CDR3 is 14 amino acids long. Germline CDR1 reads SGHRS; CDR2 reads YFSETQ. Trimming took 4 bases from V and 6 from J, leaving 13 bases between them. CDR3 loop: CASSPGTMPGELFF. CDR3 coding DNA: TGCGCCAGCAGCCCGGGGACGATGCCCGGGGAGCTGTTTTTT. Using reference TRBV5-1 and TRBJ2-2 for the parts outside the CDR3, the full variable domain is KAGVTQTPRYLIKTRGQQVTLSCSPISGHRSVSWYQQTPGQGLQFLFEYFSETQRNKGNFPGRFSGRQFSNSRSEMNVSTLELGDSALYLCASSPGTMPGELFFGEGSRLTVL.

The chain combines TRBV27 with TRBJ1-1; weak D call: TRBD1 (5 bases). This CDR3 comprises 15 residues. V shed 10 bases and J shed 0 bases, with 18 bases lying between them. The germline V gene encodes CDR1 MNHEY and CDR2 SMNVEV (reference sequence). The CDR3 DNA is TGTGCCATCACGACCCAGGGACGGGTGAACACTGAAGCTTTCTTT. Its translation: CAITTQGRVNTEAFF.

This rearrangement joins TRBV10-3 to TRBJ2-2, with TRBD1 identical over 8 bases. In germline, CDR1 is ENHRY, CDR2 SYGVKD. The CDR3 has 18 amino acids. Trimming removed 1 base from V and 4 bases from J; junction bases left unmatched: 11. The CDR3 is CAISEYRADRVRTGELFF. CDR3 DNA sequence: TGTGCCATCAGTGAGTATCGGGCGGACAGGGTTCGCACCGGGGAGCTGTTTTTT.

This chain connects TRBV5-1 to TRBJ1-1; TRBD1 matches 12 bases. The CDR3 consists of 16 residues. J lost 1 base, V lost 4 bases, and 5 bases had no gene match. Germline-derived CDR1 and CDR2 are SGHRS and YFSETQ. CDR3: CASSIRDRGPNTEAFF. CDR3 in DNA: TGCGCCAGCAGCATCAGGGACAGGGGGCCGAACACTGAAGCTTTCTTT. The whole variable domain, filled in from reference TRBV5-1 and TRBJ1-1, reads KAGVTQTPRYLIKTRGQQVTLSCSPISGHRSVSWYQQTPGQGLQFLFEYFSETQRNKGNFPGRFSGRQFSNSRSEMNVSTLELGDSALYLCASSIRDRGPNTEAFFGQGTRLTVV.

The rearrangement joins TRBV4-2 to TRBJ2-1, with 8 bases aligning to TRBD2. Per the germline V gene, CDR1 is LGHNA and CDR2 is YNFKEQ. The junction had 17 bases not matched to a gene; V was cut back by 1 base and J by 6 bases. The CDR3 length is 19 residues. The CDR3 nucleotides read TGTGCCAGCAGCCAAGGGGAAGGGCCGACAGCGGGAGTAGGCAATGAGCAGTTCTTC. Protein: CASSQGEGPTAGVGNEQFF.